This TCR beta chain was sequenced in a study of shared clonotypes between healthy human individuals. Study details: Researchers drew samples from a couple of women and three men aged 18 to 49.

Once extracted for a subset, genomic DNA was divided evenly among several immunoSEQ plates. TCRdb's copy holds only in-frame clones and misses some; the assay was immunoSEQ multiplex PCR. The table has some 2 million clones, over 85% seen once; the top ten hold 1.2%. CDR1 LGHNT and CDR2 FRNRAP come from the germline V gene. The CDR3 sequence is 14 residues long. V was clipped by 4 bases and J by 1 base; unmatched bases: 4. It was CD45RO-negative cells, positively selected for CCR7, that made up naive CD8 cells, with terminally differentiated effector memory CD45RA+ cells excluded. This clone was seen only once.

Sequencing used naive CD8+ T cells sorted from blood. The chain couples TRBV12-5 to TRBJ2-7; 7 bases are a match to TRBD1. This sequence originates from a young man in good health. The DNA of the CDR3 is TGTGCTAGTGGTTCAACAGGGGAATCCTACGAGCAGTACTTC. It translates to CASGSTGESYEQYF.